This T cell receptor beta chain was identified in a study of blood T cell repertoires in COVID-19. There are 13 residues in the CDR3. Trimming shortened V by 0 bases and J by 1 base, and 5 bases separated the two germline ends. Looked up from germline, CDR1 is SQVTM and CDR2 is ANQGSEA. Assay used: immunoSEQ multiplex PCR; TCRdb lists only in-frame clones, some missing. The table shows 300,000 or so clones, with 85% to 90% occurring only once. The sequenced material came from peripheral blood. This receptor was identified in a woman in her 30s with COVID-19, enrolled during active disease. The V and J genes are TRBV29-1 and TRBJ2-3; no reliable D call. DNA of the CDR3: TGCAGCGTTGAAGATGTCGGCACAGATACGCAGTATTTT. It yields the protein CSVEDVGTDTQYF.